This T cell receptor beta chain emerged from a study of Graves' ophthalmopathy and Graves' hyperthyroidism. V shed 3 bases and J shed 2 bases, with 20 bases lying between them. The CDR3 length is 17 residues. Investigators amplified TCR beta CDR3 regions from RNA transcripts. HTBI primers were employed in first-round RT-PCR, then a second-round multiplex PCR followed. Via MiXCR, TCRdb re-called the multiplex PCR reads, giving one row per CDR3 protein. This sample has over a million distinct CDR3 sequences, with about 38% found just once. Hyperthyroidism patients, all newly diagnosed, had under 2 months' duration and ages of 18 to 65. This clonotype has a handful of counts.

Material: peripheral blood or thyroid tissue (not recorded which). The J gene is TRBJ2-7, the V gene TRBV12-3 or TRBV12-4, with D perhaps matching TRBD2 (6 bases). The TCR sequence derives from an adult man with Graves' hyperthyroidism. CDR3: CASSFNVGGTQPYEQYF. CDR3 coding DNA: TGTGCCAGCAGTTTCAACGTGGGCGGGACGCAGCCCTACGAGCAGTACTTC.